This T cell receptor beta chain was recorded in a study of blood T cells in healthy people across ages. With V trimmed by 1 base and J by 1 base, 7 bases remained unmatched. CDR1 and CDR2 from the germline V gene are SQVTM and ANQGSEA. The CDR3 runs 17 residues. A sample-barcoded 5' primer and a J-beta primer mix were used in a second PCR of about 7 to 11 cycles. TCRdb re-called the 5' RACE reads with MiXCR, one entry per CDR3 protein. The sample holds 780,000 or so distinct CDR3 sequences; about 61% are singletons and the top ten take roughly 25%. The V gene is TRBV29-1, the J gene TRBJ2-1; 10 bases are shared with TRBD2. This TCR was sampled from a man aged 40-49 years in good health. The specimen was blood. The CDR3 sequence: CSVEGRASGSSYNEQFF. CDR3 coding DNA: TGCAGCGTTGAAGGGAGGGCTAGCGGGAGTTCCTACAATGAGCAGTTCTTC.